This T cell receptor (beta chain) derives from a study of shared clonotypes between healthy human individuals. TCRdb's copy holds only in-frame clones and misses some; the assay was immunoSEQ multiplex PCR. Of 2 million or so clones listed, about 95% are singletons. There are 17 residues in the CDR3. The germline CDR1 and CDR2 sequences are MNHNS and SASEGT. Trimming removed 3 bases at V and 3 bases at J, with 17 bases between. CD45RO-negative, CCR7-positively selected cells formed the naive CD8 fraction, excluding terminally differentiated effector memory CD45RA+ cells. Source material: naive CD8+ T cells sorted from blood. This clonotype was sampled from a man younger than 30 in good health. The V and J genes are TRBV6-1 and TRBJ2-2; the D is unclear. The CDR3 DNA is TGTGCCAGCAGTGATTCACTCGGACCTGCGGACACCGGGGAGCTGTTTTTT. Encoded protein: CASSDSLGPADTGELFF.